This T cell receptor (beta chain) is drawn from a study of T cells after yellow fever vaccination. Study overall: Preparing low-cell-number fractions relied on SMART-Seq v4 Ultra Low Input.

Remarks on this clonotype: Its antigen is not identified.

Per the germline V gene, CDR1 is DFQATT and CDR2 is SNEGSKA (reference sequence). This CDR3 region has 13 residues. The V and J ends lost 2 bases and 7 bases, in that order; junction bases with no gene match: 1. Study-wide results and limits: Abundant clonotypes from the bulk population could get into FACS-sorted repertoires as contaminants.

As TCR cDNA was made by 5'RACE template switching, a universal primer site and UMIs were added. TCRdb recomputed calls from the 5' RACE reads with MiXCR, one row per CDR3 protein. The top ten hold around 3.5% of the sample, which has 300,000 or so distinct CDR3 sequences, around 10% seen once. Specimen: CD4+ T cells sorted from PBMCs, collected 5 days after the yellow fever booster vaccination. The rearrangement joins TRBV20-1 to TRBJ1-6; TRBD1 matches 8 bases. This clonotype was sampled from a man younger than 30 who received the YFV17D yellow fever vaccine. In DNA form, the CDR3 reads TGCAGTGCTAGACAGGGGGCAAATTCACCCCTCCACTTT. Its protein product is CSARQGANSPLHF.